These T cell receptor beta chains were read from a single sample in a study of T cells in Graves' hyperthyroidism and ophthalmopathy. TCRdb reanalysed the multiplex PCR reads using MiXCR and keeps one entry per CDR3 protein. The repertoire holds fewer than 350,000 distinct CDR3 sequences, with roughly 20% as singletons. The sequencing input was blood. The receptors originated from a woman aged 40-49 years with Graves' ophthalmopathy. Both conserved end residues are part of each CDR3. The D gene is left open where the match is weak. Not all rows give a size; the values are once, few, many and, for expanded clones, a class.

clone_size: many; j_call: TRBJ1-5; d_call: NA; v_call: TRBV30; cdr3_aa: CAWSSYSNQPQHF; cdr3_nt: TGTGCCTGGAGCAGTTATAGCAATCAGCCCCAGCATTTT
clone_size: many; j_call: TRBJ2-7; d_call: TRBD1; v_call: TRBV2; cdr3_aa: CASSAFGAGGSYEQYF; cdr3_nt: TGTGCCAGCAGTGCTTTTGGGGCAGGGGGTTCCTACGAGCAGTACTTC
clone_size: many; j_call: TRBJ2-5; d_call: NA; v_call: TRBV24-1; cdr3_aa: CATSDTNEETQYF; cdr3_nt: TGTGCCACCAGTGATACTAATGAAGAGACCCAGTACTTC
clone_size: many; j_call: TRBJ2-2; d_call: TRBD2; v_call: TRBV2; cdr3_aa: CASSVREVGTGELFF; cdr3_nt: TGTGCCAGCAGTGTGCGGGAGGTCGGCACCGGGGAGCTGTTTTTT
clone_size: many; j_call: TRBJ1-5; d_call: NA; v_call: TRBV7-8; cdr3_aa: CASSLAADNNQPQHF; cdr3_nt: TGTGCCAGCAGCTTAGCGGCGGATAACAATCAGCCCCAGCATTTT
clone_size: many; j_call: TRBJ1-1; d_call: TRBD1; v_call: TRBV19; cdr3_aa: CASSTRTGRNTEAFF; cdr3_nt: TGTGCCAGTAGTACCCGGACAGGGCGGAACACTGAAGCTTTCTTT
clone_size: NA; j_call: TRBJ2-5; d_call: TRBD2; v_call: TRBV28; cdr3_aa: CASSGTSGGAYQETQYF; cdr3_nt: TGTGCCAGCAGTGGGACTAGCGGGGGCGCGTACCAAGAGACCCAGTACTTC
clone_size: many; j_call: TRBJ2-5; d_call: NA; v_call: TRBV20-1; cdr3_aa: CSARDSRTWRVETQYF; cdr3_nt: TGCAGTGCTAGAGATTCAAGGACATGGAGGGTAGAGACCCAGTACTTC
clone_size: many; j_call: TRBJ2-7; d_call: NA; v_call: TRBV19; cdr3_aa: CASSIAKGAGYEQYF; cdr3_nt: TGTGCCAGTAGTATCGCTAAAGGGGCCGGCTACGAGCAGTACTTC
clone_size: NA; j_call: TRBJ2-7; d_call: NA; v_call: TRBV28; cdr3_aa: CASLGRTYEQYF; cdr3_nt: TGTGCCAGCCTTGGGCGGACCTACGAGCAGTACTTC
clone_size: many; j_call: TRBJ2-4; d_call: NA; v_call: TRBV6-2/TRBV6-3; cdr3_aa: CASSYGGRGENIQYF; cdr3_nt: TGTGCCAGCAGTTACGGGGGGCGCGGGGAAAACATTCAGTACTTC
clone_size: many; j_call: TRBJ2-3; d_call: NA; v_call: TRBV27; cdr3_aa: CASSLRHLLVPDTQYF; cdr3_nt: TGTGCCAGCAGTTTGCGCCACCTACTAGTCCCGGATACGCAGTATTTT
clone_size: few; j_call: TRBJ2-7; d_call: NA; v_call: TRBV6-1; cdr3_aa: CASSPTLGTYEQYF; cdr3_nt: TGTGCCAGCAGCCCTACGTTAGGGACCTACGAGCAGTACTTC
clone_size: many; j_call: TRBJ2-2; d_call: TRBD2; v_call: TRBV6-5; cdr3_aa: CASLGLAGGYTGELFF; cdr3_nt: TGTGCCAGCTTAGGACTAGCGGGCGGATACACCGGGGAGCTGTTTTTT
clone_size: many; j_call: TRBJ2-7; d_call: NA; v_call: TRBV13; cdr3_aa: CASSSPIGTYEQYF; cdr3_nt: TGTGCCAGCAGCTCCCCTATCGGGACCTACGAGCAGTACTTC
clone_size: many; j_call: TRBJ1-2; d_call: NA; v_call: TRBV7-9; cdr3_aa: CASSLKTYGYTF; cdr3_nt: TGTGCCAGCAGCCTAAAAACCTATGGCTACACCTTC
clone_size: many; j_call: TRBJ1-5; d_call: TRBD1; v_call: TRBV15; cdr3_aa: CATSRRTGTVNQPQHF; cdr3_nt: TGTGCCACCAGCAGACGTACCGGGACAGTGAATCAGCCCCAGCATTTT
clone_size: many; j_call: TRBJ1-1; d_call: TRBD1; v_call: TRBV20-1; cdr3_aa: CSARKQRTGLNTEAFF; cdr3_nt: TGCAGTGCTAGAAAACAAAGGACAGGCCTGAACACTGAAGCTTTCTTT
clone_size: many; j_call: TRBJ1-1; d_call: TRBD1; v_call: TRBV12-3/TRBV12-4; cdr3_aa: CASSSTGGFEAFF; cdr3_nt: TGTGCCAGCAGTTCTACAGGGGGTTTTGAAGCTTTCTTT
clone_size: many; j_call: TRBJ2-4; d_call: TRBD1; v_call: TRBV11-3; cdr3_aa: CASSPGPGTGSRAKNIQYF; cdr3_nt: TGTGCCAGCAGCCCGGGCCCCGGGACAGGGTCCAGGGCCAAAAACATTCAGTACTTC
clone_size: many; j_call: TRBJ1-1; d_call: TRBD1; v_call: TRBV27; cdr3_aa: CASRRQGGVGTEAFF; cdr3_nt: TGTGCCAGCAGGAGACAGGGAGGAGTGGGCACTGAAGCTTTCTTT
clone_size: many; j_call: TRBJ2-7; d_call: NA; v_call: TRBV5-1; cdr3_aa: CASKIVGRWEQYF; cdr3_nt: TGCGCCAGCAAGATTGTGGGGCGATGGGAGCAGTACTTC